Ten or more counts support the clone carrying this T cell receptor beta chain. Its antigen is unknown. The data are from a study of T cell repertoires in cytomegalovirus infection. For the study at large: Indications of both CMV infection and matching HLA type were provided by public TCR beta signatures. Findings and limits, study-wide: HLA-C-restricted CMV-specific TCR beta clonotypes prevailed in the ex vivo response.

This CDR3 is built from 17 residues. CDR1 and CDR2 (germline): LGHNA, YSLEER. V shed 5 bases and J 3 bases; nucleotides not matched to a gene: 12. MiXCR, applied by TCRdb to the reads, yields one record per CDR3 protein. This sample has under 200,000 distinct CDR3 sequences; 9.5% occur once, and the top ten carry approximately 4.2%. The TCR comes from a human donor in good health (CMV status not recorded). Some clones in this sample may be carry-over from other donors' samples. Specimen: PBMCs. The rearrangement uses TRBV4-3 and TRBJ2-7; 11 nucleotides match TRBD2. The CDR3 DNA follows: TGCGCCAGCAGCGCCTCCCTAGCTAGCGGGGGGATCTACGAGCAGTACTTC. Amino acids: CASSASLASGGIYEQYF.